The next 7 T cell receptor beta chains were all read from a single sample in a study of memory CD4+ T cells and cytomegalovirus serostatus. Single viable CD3+CD4+CD8-CD45RO+ cells were sorted as the memory CD4+ T cells. Produced via immunoSEQ multiplex PCR; TCRdb's table is partial and in-frame only. This table has some 60,000 clones, around 80% appearing once. The sequenced material came from memory CD4+ T cells from blood. The receptors originated from an adult in good health and CMV-seronegative.

This chain joins TRBV11-2 and TRBJ2-3; 11 bases fit TRBD2. The CDR3 runs 15 residues. CDR1 is SGHAT, CDR2 FQNNGV, per germline. Trimming cost V 3 bases and J 5 bases; bases outside gene matches: 4. CDR3 loop: CASSFTSGRGDTQYF. The CDR3 region has the DNA TGTGCCAGCAGCTTCACTAGCGGGAGAGGAGATACGCAGTATTTT.

V gene TRBV9 combines with J gene TRBJ1-3, with 8 bases fitting TRBD1. CDR1 and CDR2 (germline): SGDLS, YYNGEE. CDR3 size: 16 residues. J was trimmed by 4 bases and V by 3 bases; bases with no gene match: 9. CDR3 sequence (DNA): TGTGCCAGCAGCGCGAGTAGGACAGGGAAAGGAAACACCATATATTTT. This encodes CASSASRTGKGNTIYF.

This chain uses TRBV2 with TRBJ2-7; D may match TRBD1 or TRBD2 (5 bases each). There are 14 residues in the CDR3. The V end lost 6 bases, the J end lost 9 bases, and 21 bases lay between the germline ends. Germline V gene sequence: CDR1 SNHLY, CDR2 FYNNEI. CDR3 DNA: TGTGCCAGCAGCTACCGGGACGTACCTAAGTGGCAGTACTTC. Translated: CASSYRDVPKWQYF. Together with reference TRBV2 and TRBJ2-7, the CDR3 gives the full variable domain: EPEVTQTPSHQVTQMGQEVILRCVPISNHLYFYWYRQILGQKVEFLVSFYNNEISEKSEIFDDQFSVERPDGSNFTLKIRSTKLEDSAMYFCASSYRDVPKWQYFGPGTRLTVT.

The CDR3 nucleotides are TGTGCCTGGAGTTATAGAGGGGGGGAGACCCAGTACTTC. Its protein product is CAWSYRGGETQYF. The chain recombines TRBV30 with TRBJ2-5; D may correspond to TRBD1 or TRBD2 (6 bases each). The CDR3 extends over 13 amino acids. Trimming took 2 bases from V and 5 from J, leaving 12 bases between them. CDR1 is GTSNPN and CDR2 is SVGIG in the germline V gene (reference sequence).

The CDR3 sequence is CASSLGQGVQYEQYF. The CDR3 DNA is TGTGCCAGCAGCTTGGGGCAGGGGGTCCAATACGAGCAGTACTTC. The V gene is TRBV11-2, the J gene TRBJ2-7, with 7 nucleotides matching TRBD1. The length of the CDR3 is 15 residues. The junction had 9 bases not matched to a gene; V was cut back by 3 bases and J by 4 bases. The germline V gene encodes CDR1 SGHAT and CDR2 FQNNGV.

Judged by abundance, this clone is medium-sized. The same CDR3 also results from other DNA sequences found in this sample. V is TRBV6-6 and J is TRBJ1-2, with a possible D match to TRBD1 (5 bases). Trimming stripped 2 bases from V and 4 bases from J, with 8 bases between. The length of the CDR3 is 13 residues. CDR1 and CDR2 (germline): MNHNY, SVGAGI (reference sequence). CDR3 in amino acids: CASSYGDSYGYTF. The CDR3 coding sequence is TGTGCCAGCAGTTACGGTGACAGCTATGGCTACACCTTC.

The V call is TRBV5-1, the J call TRBJ1-1; weak D call: TRBD1 (5 bases). This CDR3 spans 15 amino acids. V dropped 0 bases and J dropped 5 bases, with 14 bases sitting between them. The V gene's germline CDR1 is SGHRS and CDR2 YFSETQ. CDR3 DNA: TGCGCCAGCAGCTTGGCGACAGTAAGTGGGACTGAAGCTTTCTTT. It specifies CASSLATVSGTEAFF. Drawing the rest from reference TRBV5-1 and TRBJ1-1, the complete variable domain is KAGVTQTPRYLIKTRGQQVTLSCSPISGHRSVSWYQQTPGQGLQFLFEYFSETQRNKGNFPGRFSGRQFSNSRSEMNVSTLELGDSALYLCASSLATVSGTEAFFGQGTRLTVV.